This is a list of T cell receptor beta chains from one sample in a study of tumor-infiltrating lymphocytes in oesophageal squamous cell carcinoma. TCRdb re-derived calls from the PCR reads in MiXCR, one entry per CDR3 protein. This table holds about 14,000 distinct CDR3 sequences, around half found once. The specimen was blood. The receptors were gathered from a male donor with esophageal squamous cell carcinoma. Both conserved end residues are trimmed from each CDR3. A D gene is named only where the DNA matches it firmly.

TRBV7-4	NA	NA	ASSLGSKPSAIYGYT
TRBV7-2	NA	TRBD2	ASSLGVTSGRNEQF
TRBV11-2	TRBJ2-5	NA	ASSPKRWYQETQY
TRBV12-3/TRBV12-4	TRBJ1-4	TRBD1	ASSLGRTGANEKLF
TRBV7-4	TRBJ1-2	NA	ASSLAEWTANYGYT
TRBV7-2	TRBJ2-3	NA	ASSLTGPDTQY
TRBV11-2	NA	NA	ASSQMGGRETQY
TRBV6-2/TRBV6-3	NA	NA	ASSGGRASSGNTIY
TRBV20-1	TRBJ1-1	NA	SASEGWGTEAF
TRBV2	TRBJ2-7	NA	ASSWDQSEQY
TRBV12-3/TRBV12-4	NA	TRBD2	ASRASAGAETQY
TRBV11-2	TRBJ1-2	NA	ASSLTVNYGYT
TRBV28	TRBJ2-4	TRBD1	ASSLIQGAFSEQY
TRBV5-1	NA	NA	ASSLGGTSPYEQY
TRBV6-1	TRBJ2-3	TRBD2	ASSYSGGTQY
TRBV19	TRBJ2-3	NA	ASSMVAGDITDTQY
TRBV5-1	TRBJ2-2	NA	ASSFPGTNTGELF
TRBV28	TRBJ1-1	NA	ATRGRPEAF
TRBV5-1	TRBJ1-1	NA	ASSLTYTGSKTEAF
TRBV7-2	TRBJ2-3	TRBD1	ASSHGQGGGDTQY
TRBV7-2	NA	NA	ASSLGGASYEQY
TRBV7-6	TRBJ2-3	TRBD2	ASSDGLAGGQDTQY
TRBV7-4	TRBJ2-1	TRBD2	ASSLGKGTNNEQF
TRBV12-3/TRBV12-4	NA	NA	ASSQGTIYEQY
TRBV7-9	NA	NA	ASSSTSRGYEQY
TRBV2	TRBJ2-5	NA	ASRAVLAGETQY
TRBV7-2	TRBJ2-3	NA	ASSFMRDTQY
TRBV12-3/TRBV12-4	TRBJ2-2	TRBD1	ASRSRQGANTGELF
TRBV7-2	NA	TRBD2	ASSLGSSGNYNEQF
TRBV11-2	TRBJ1-4	TRBD1	ASSSLPRGHGEKLF
TRBV7-9	TRBJ2-7	NA	ASSLGLTPDEQY
TRBV7-2	NA	NA	ASSPSRNEQY
TRBV6-1	TRBJ2-5	TRBD2	ASSDSGGELY
TRBV7-2	NA	TRBD1	ASRERGLGYEQY
TRBV7-1	TRBJ2-1	TRBD1	ASSSPGQNYNEQF
TRBV6-5	NA	NA	ATGTPPQLYEQY
TRBV30	NA	NA	AWSVQGRETQY
TRBV7-6	NA	NA	ASSDPGETQY
TRBV10-2	TRBJ2-5	TRBD2	ASSVSSGVQETQY
TRBV28	TRBJ1-1	NA	ASTGDRLKNTEAF
TRBV12-3/TRBV12-4	TRBJ2-2	NA	ASSFSRNTGELF